These T cell receptor beta chains were read from a single sample in a study of T cells in Graves' hyperthyroidism and ophthalmopathy. MiXCR, applied by TCRdb to the multiplex PCR reads, yields one record per CDR3 protein. Of roughly 200,000 distinct CDR3 sequences listed, 15% to 20% are singletons. Specimen: blood. The receptors come from a man aged 35 to 55 with Graves' hyperthyroidism. The conserved cysteine and the conserved F or W are not part of the CDR3 here. Fields, in order: V gene, CDR3 protein.

>TRBV29-1
STLLAGVETQY
>TRBV5-1
ASSFFGGSSVGGGQQETQY
>TRBV29-1
SVVPWKNNEQF
>TRBV7-2
ASSVRQSQETQY
>TRBV6-1
ASSYSGLGAFNEQY
>TRBV28
ASSLAPSLGLYYTEAF
>TRBV6-1
ASSRQGPQPQH
>TRBV18
ASPRQGAYGYT
>TRBV2
ASRQSGQGMSTDTQY
>TRBV6-2/TRBV6-3
ASTYTVNQPQH
>TRBV19
ASSIDGQETQY
>TRBV19
ASKDGGGRETQY
>TRBV2
ASSEGEGRY
>TRBV5-1
ASSLYGTAGEQY
>TRBV11-2
ASSSDLRTNNEQF
>TRBV19
ASSTRRDEQF
>TRBV2
ASSAPGMNTEAF
>TRBV7-8
ASSLRGRGQLAETYEQY
>TRBV28
ASSLGQTFLGNTVY
>TRBV3-1
ASSWEPYEQY
>TRBV5-1
ASSGELAGGYTGELF
>TRBV7-8
ASSLAQQGAGQPQH
>TRBV20-1
SATTLVLGTAQETQY
>TRBV30
AWSVSGFEKLF
>TRBV28
ASSSIRGTNEKLF
>TRBV12-3/TRBV12-4
ASSLGSGGFYEQY
>TRBV13
ASAGGEETGELF
>TRBV28
ASRADRGRGANVLT
>TRBV5-6
ASSLMTGGSQETQY
>TRBV27
ASSLWGQGYGYT
>TRBV30
AWSKGQEYEQY
>TRBV5-1
ASSLSGGNTGELL
>TRBV28
ASSSRGGYSNQPQH
>TRBV2
ASSAGTFANTIY
>TRBV19
ASSIQAAGSGEQY
>TRBV28
ASNQHPGTGLYEQY
>TRBV5-4
ASSFSGERSYEQY
>TRBV7-2
ASSAGTGGPGYT
>TRBV9
ASSVVQSTGELF
>TRBV6-1
ASSEGQGKNIQY
>TRBV5-1
ASSQRGDTDTQY